These 22 T cell receptor beta chains were all obtained from the same sample, sequenced in a study of T cell repertoires in cytomegalovirus infection. TCRdb processed the reads anew with MiXCR; each CDR3 protein has one entry. The sample shows about 770,000 distinct CDR3 sequences, roughly 28% of them seen only once. These receptors' targets are unknown. The starting material was cultured CD8+ T cells from PBMCs, obtained from culture after CMV antigen stimulation. These receptors were obtained from a human donor in good health (CMV status not recorded). Some clones in this sample may be carry-over from other donors' samples.

J is TRBJ2-3 and V is TRBV25-1, with 12 bases fitting TRBD2. Unmatched junction bases numbered 18, after V lost 8 bases and J lost 3 bases. The CDR3 has 19 residues. Germline CDR1 and CDR2: MGHDK and SYGVNS. CDR3 residues: CASSTVASGGAELTDTQYF. The CDR3 DNA reads as TGTGCCAGCTCCACGGTCGCTAGCGGGGGGGCGGAATTAACAGATACGCAGTATTTT.

This clonotype was seen a few times. J is TRBJ1-4 and V is TRBV27, with D maybe TRBD1 (6 bases). Looked up from germline, CDR1 is MNHEY and CDR2 is SMNVEV (reference sequence). The CDR3 runs 13 residues. In DNA, the CDR3 is TGTGCAGATAGGACAGCAACTAATGAAAAACTGTTTTTT. Amino acid sequence: CADRTATNEKLFF.

V and J are TRBV13 and TRBJ2-5; 9 bases are shared with TRBD1. The CDR3 runs 15 residues. Losses at the gene ends were 5 bases for V and 5 bases for J; bases not matched to a gene: 9. Germline values: CDR1 PRHDT, CDR2 FYEKMQ (reference sequence). CDR3 in amino acids: CASSRRDRVQETQYF. In DNA, the CDR3 is TGTGCCAGCAGCCGCCGGGACAGGGTACAGGAGACCCAGTACTTC.

In this sample, this clonotype turned up many times. This chain's CDR3 is CASIGPSGELFF. The CDR3 bases are TGTGCCAGCATCGGACCAAGCGGGGAGCTGTTTTTT. V gene TRBV7-3 combines with J gene TRBJ2-2, with D unresolved. From germline, CDR1 is SGHTA and CDR2 FQGTGA. The ends were cut back, 7 bases at V and 7 bases at J, with 10 bases in the middle. The CDR3 is 12 residues long.

This clonotype was seen only a few times. CDR3 sequence: CASSSREGSSYNEQFF. The CDR3 DNA follows: TGTGCCAGCAGCTCCCGAGAGGGGAGCTCCTACAATGAGCAGTTCTTC. The chain recombines TRBV7-9 with TRBJ2-1, with D perhaps matching TRBD1 or TRBD2 (5 bases each). Germline V CDR1 and CDR2: SEHNR, FQNEAQ (reference sequence). V was clipped by 4 bases and J by 0 bases, with 13 bases between them. This CDR3 is built from 16 residues.

The rearrangement links TRBV7-9 to TRBJ2-5; tentatively, D is TRBD2 (5 bases). Trimming pared 4 bases from V and 4 bases from J, leaving 16 bases between. This CDR3 has 15 amino acids. Germline loops: CDR1 SEHNR, CDR2 FQNEAQ (reference sequence). The CDR3, as DNA: TGTGCCAGCAGCTCCGGATCGGGGAATGGAGAGACCCAGTACTTC. This gives the protein CASSSGSGNGETQYF.

This chain joins TRBV7-6 and TRBJ2-6; no clear D. The CDR3 has 15 residues. Trimming left V 3 bases short and J 0 bases short, with 6 bases between. CDR1 and CDR2 from the germline V gene are SGHVS and FNYEAQ. The CDR3 spells CASSFFPSGANVLTF. Here the CDR3 DNA reads TGTGCCAGCAGCTTTTTCCCCTCTGGGGCCAACGTCCTGACTTTC.

The J gene is TRBJ1-1, the V gene TRBV4-2; D might be TRBD1 (5 bases). The V gene's germline CDR1 is LGHNA and CDR2 YNFKEQ. The V end lost 2 bases, the J end lost 0 bases, and 19 bases lay between the germline ends. The CDR3 is 18 amino acids. The CDR3 DNA reads TGTGCCAGCAGCCAAATAGTTGCAGGGAAGGGGATGAACACTGAAGCTTTCTTT. This codes for CASSQIVAGKGMNTEAFF.

The sample holds many counts of this clonotype. The chain joins TRBV11-3 to TRBJ2-1; D unclear. Germline CDR1 reads SGHNT; CDR2 reads YENEEA. The CDR3 has 14 amino acids. The V end lost 5 bases, the J end lost 6 bases, and 14 bases lay between the germline ends. The CDR3 DNA reads as TGTGCCAGCAGCCAAACGCACGAAGCCAATGAGCAGTTCTTC. Translated: CASSQTHEANEQFF.

Many counts were recorded for this clonotype. The CDR3 coding sequence is TGTGCCAGCAGTTACTCGGGAAGGAATCAGCCCCAGCATTTT. As protein: CASSYSGRNQPQHF. V and J are TRBV6-2 or TRBV6-3 and TRBJ1-5; no clear D. Germline-derived CDR1 and CDR2 are MNHEY and SVGEGT. Trimming removed 0 bases at V and 4 bases at J, with 7 bases between. The CDR3 has 14 residues.

This clonotype came up once. This sequence joins TRBV15 and TRBJ1-5; D not certain. CDR1 and CDR2 (germline): LNHNV, YYDKDF (reference sequence). The CDR3 has 16 residues. Trimming stripped 0 bases from V and 2 bases from J, with 11 bases between. CDR3 in DNA: TGTGCCACCAGCAGAGATGCGAAGGTAGGCAATCAGCCCCAGCATTTT. Residues: CATSRDAKVGNQPQHF.

This clonotype was picked up a small number of times. The rearrangement uses TRBV14 and TRBJ1-2; no firm D call. V shed 0 bases and J shed 8 bases, with 16 bases lying between them. The CDR3 covers 15 residues. Germline-derived CDR1 and CDR2 are SGHDN and FVKESK. CDR3 coding DNA: TGTGCCAGCAGCCAAGATAAGGGCCGGGTCGGCGGCTACACCTTC. It yields the protein CASSQDKGRVGGYTF.

The chain uses TRBV27 and TRBJ1-1; 7 positions agree with TRBD1. Germline CDR1 reads MNHEY; CDR2 reads SMNVEV (reference sequence). J was trimmed by 5 bases and V by 5 bases; bases with no gene match: 11. This CDR3 comprises 15 residues. In nucleotides, the CDR3 is TGTGCCAGCAGTGCTCTAGGGGGCGCGGGAACTGAAGCTTTCTTT. It is translated as CASSALGGAGTEAFF.

This clonotype was observed a few times. This sequence joins TRBV20-1 and TRBJ2-1, with a tentative D call TRBD2 (6 bases). CDR1 is DFQATT, CDR2 SNEGSKA, per germline (reference sequence). This CDR3 spans 15 amino acids. The V end lost 0 bases, the J end lost 0 bases, and 9 bases lay between the germline ends. This chain's CDR3 is CSARDPGDSYNEQFF. In nucleotides, the CDR3 is TGCAGTGCTAGAGATCCGGGGGACTCCTACAATGAGCAGTTCTTC.

This clonotype was recorded a few times. The rearrangement links TRBV4-3 to TRBJ2-3; 15 positions match TRBD2. The V gene end was trimmed by 0 bases and the J gene end by 2 bases; junction bases not matched to a gene: 15. This CDR3 has 22 residues. From germline, CDR1 is LGHNA and CDR2 YSLEER. Written as DNA, the CDR3 is TGCGCCAGCAGCCAAGATGGGACCGGGACTAGCGGGGGGCCGAAAAACACAGATACGCAGTATTTT. The encoded protein is CASSQDGTGTSGGPKNTDTQYF.

This clonotype was seen at least ten times. The chain is built from TRBV7-6 and TRBJ2-5, with 9 bases fitting TRBD1. V lost 5 bases and J lost 4; bases outside the gene matches: 14. The CDR3 spans 17 residues. CDR1 and CDR2 from the germline V gene are SGHVS and FNYEAQ. The DNA of the CDR3 is TGTGCCAGCAGCCGACCTGGACAGGGGAGAGTGGGAGAGACCCAGTACTTC. This codes for CASSRPGQGRVGETQYF.

This clonotype has a handful of counts. At one end the junction does not follow the germline gene, possibly because of a read error. The chain carries TRBV15 and TRBJ2-4; D is tentatively TRBD1 or TRBD2 (5 bases each). There are 13 residues in the CDR3. Germline values: CDR1 LNHNV, CDR2 YYDKDF (reference sequence). The CDR3 bases are TGTGCCACCAGCAGAGATTCGGTTGGACCCTGGGGGTTC. Translating gives CATSRDSVGPWGF.

V gene TRBV14 combines with J gene TRBJ1-1; D call uncertain. The CDR3 has 15 amino acids. Germline-derived CDR1 and CDR2 are SGHDN and FVKESK. The V end lost 7 bases, the J end lost 1 base, and 16 bases lay between the germline ends. CDR3 nucleotide sequence: TGTGCCAGCAACGCACTCCCGAGTGGGAACACTGAAGCTTTCTTT. Encoded protein: CASNALPSGNTEAFF.

V is TRBV7-9 and J is TRBJ1-1; no firm D call. The V and J ends lost 6 bases and 6 bases respectively, with 8 bases between them. The length of the CDR3 is 11 residues. CDR1 is SEHNR and CDR2 is FQNEAQ in the germline V gene (reference sequence). The DNA for the CDR3 is TGTGCCAGCAGATTAAAACCTGAAGCTTTCTTT. Translating it yields CASRLKPEAFF.

There are a few counts of this clonotype. This chain joins TRBV7-6 and TRBJ1-3; weak D call: TRBD1 (5 bases). The CDR3 is 12 residues long. Between the trimmed V and J ends, which lost 1 base and 7 bases, there was a span of 5 bases. Germline values: CDR1 SGHVS, CDR2 FNYEAQ. CDR3 loop: CASSLGQNTIYF. CDR3 bases: TGTGCCAGCAGCTTAGGACAGAACACCATATATTTT.

The chain links TRBV6-5 to TRBJ2-3; no firm D call. Germline assignment: CDR1 MNHEY and CDR2 SVGAGI. The ends were cut back, 2 bases at V and 3 bases at J, with 6 bases in the middle. The CDR3 covers 13 residues. CDR3 protein: CASSYVTTDTQYF. CDR3 sequence (DNA): TGTGCCAGCAGTTACGTTACAACAGATACGCAGTATTTT.

V usage is TRBV6-5 and J usage is TRBJ1-6; D remains ambiguous. The V end lost 2 bases, the J end lost 4 bases, and 9 bases lay between the germline ends. CDR3 size: 15 residues. CDR1 and CDR2 from the germline V gene are MNHEY and SVGAGI. The CDR3 sequence is CASSYLYGYNSPLHF. The CDR3 DNA reads as TGTGCCAGCAGTTACCTCTACGGTTATAATTCACCCCTCCACTTT.